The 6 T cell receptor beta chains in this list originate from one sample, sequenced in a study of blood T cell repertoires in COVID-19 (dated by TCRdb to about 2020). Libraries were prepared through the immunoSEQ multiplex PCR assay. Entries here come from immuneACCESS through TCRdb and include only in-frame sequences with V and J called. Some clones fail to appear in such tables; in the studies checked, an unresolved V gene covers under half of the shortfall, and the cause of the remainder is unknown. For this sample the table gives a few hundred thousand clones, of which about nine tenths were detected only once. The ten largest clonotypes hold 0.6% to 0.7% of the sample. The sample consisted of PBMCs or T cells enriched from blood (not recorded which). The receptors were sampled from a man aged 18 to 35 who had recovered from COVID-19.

CDR3 residues: CASSTGTYEQYF. The CDR3 DNA follows: TGTGCCAGTAGTACGGGGACCTACGAGCAGTACTTC. This chain uses TRBV19 with TRBJ2-7; D perhaps matches TRBD2 (5 bases). V was pared by 4 bases and J by 2 bases, with 6 bases between. The CDR3 is made up of 12 amino acids. Germline V gives CDR1 LNHDA, CDR2 SQIVND (reference sequence).

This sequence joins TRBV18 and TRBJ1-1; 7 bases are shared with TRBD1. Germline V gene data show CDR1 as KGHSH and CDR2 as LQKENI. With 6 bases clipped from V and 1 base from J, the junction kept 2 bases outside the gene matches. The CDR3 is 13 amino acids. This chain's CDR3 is CASSGQRNTEAFF. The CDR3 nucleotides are TGTGCCAGCTCGGGACAGAGGAACACTGAAGCTTTCTTT.

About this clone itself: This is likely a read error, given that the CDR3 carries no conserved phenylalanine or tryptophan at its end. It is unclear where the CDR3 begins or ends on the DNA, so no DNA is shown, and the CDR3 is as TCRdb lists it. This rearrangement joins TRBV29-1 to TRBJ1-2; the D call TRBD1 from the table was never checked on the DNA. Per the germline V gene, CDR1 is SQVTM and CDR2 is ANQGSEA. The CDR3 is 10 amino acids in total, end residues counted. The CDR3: CSAGTEWFTL.

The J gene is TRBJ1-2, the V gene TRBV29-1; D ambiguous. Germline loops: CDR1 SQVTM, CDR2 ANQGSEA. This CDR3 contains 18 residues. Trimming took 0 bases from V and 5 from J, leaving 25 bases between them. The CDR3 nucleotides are TGCAGCGTTGAAGATCCGCGTGCACAGCCGCAACCTATTTATGGCTACACCTTC. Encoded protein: CSVEDPRAQPQPIYGYTF.

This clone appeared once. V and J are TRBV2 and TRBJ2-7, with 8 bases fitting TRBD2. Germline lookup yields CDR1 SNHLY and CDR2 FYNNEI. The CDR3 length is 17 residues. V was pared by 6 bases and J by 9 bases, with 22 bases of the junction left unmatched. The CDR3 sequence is CASRGPPAGTSVFGQYF. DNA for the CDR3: TGTGCCAGCAGGGGTCCTCCCGCTGGGACTAGTGTCTTCGGGCAGTACTTC.

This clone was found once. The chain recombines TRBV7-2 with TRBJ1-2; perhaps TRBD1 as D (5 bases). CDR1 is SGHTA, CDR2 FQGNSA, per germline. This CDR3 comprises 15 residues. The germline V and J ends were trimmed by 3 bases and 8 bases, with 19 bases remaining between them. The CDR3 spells CASSFGREGLDGYTF. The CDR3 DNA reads TGTGCCAGCAGCTTCGGCAGGGAAGGGCTTGACGGCTACACCTTC.